The entry below gives a single TCR beta chain sequence along with its context. This record belongs to a study of T-cell memory formation after mild COVID-19. The 5'RACE method, run with constant-segment primers, produced TCR alpha and TCR beta cDNA libraries (carrying sample barcodes and UMIs). TCRdb analysed the 5' RACE reads with MiXCR anew, one entry per CDR3 protein. The table lists fewer than 450,000 distinct CDR3 sequences, more than 20% of them singletons. The CDR3 extends over 13 amino acids. V was pared by 3 bases and J by 7 bases, with 9 bases between. Sample: PBMCs or a T cell subset sorted from them (not recorded which). The clonotype was recovered from an adult woman who had mild COVID-19 (a few samples of this study predate the infection). Cell type and time point are not known. This chain joins TRBV12-3 or TRBV12-4 and TRBJ2-2; D may be TRBD1 (5 bases). The CDR3 nucleotides read TGTGCCAGCAGTTTCCAGGGATACGGGGAGCTGTTTTTT. This encodes CASSFQGYGELFF.